This TCR beta chain is drawn from a study of CD8+ T cells in alopecia areata. General observations from the study: Clonality in lesional scalp, especially alopecia totalis/universalis, exceeded that of normal scalp.

Using a FACSAria, the CD4+ and CD8+ T cells were sorted from the PBMCs. About this clone: Antigen unknown.

Following RNA extraction, reverse transcription yielded cDNA that acted as the sequencing template. The table came from immunoSEQ multiplex PCR; TCRdb's copy has only in-frame clones and leaves some out. The repertoire holds 130,000 to 150,000 clones, with 62% as singletons. Germline V CDR1 and CDR2: SGHVS, FQNEAQ. This CDR3 comprises 16 residues. J was trimmed by 9 bases and V by 3 bases; bases with no gene match: 11. Specimen: CD8+ T cells sorted from blood. This clonotype originated in a human donor in good health. This rearrangement joins TRBV7-8 to TRBJ2-1; 10 bases match TRBD1. CDR3 nucleotides: TGTGCCAGCAGCTTCGGGCGGACAGGGGGTTTTGGTGAGCAGTTCTTC. Translated: CASSFGRTGGFGEQFF.